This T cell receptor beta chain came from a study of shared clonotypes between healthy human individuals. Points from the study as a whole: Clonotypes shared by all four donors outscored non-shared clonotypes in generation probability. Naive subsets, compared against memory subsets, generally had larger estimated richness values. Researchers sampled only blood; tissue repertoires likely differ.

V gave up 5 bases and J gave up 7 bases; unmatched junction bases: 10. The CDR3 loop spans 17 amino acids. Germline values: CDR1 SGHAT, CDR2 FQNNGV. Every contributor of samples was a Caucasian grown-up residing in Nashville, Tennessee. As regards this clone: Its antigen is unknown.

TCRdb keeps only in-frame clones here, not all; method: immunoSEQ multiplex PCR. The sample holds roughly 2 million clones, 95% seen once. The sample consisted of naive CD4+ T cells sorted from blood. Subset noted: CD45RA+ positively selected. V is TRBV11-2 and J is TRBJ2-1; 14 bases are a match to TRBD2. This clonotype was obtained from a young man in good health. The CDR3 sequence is CASSALGLAGVGNEQFF. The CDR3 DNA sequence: TGTGCCAGCAGCGCCCTGGGACTAGCGGGAGTGGGGAATGAGCAGTTCTTC.